Presented here are 25 T cell receptor beta chains from one specimen sequenced in a study of T-cell reconstitution after alpha-beta-depleted transplantation in children. Unique molecular identifiers were built into the TCRbeta library. TCRdb used MiXCR to reprocess the PCR reads, holding one entry per CDR3 protein. The sample has hundreds of thousands of distinct CDR3 sequences, 15% to 20% seen once. Source: PBMCs from the stem cell graft donor, taken from the stem cell graft. These receptors came from a human donor who donated a stem cell graft to a child with acute lymphoblastic leukemia.

In its sample, this clonotype was seen a few times. V is TRBV7-8 and J is TRBJ2-7; 7 bases align to TRBD1. The CDR3 length is 13 residues. From germline, CDR1 is SGHVS and CDR2 FQNEAQ. J gave up 6 bases and V 6 bases, and 8 bases lay outside the gene matches. CDR3: CASSEDRAREQYF. The CDR3 DNA reads TGTGCCAGCAGTGAAGACAGGGCTCGCGAGCAGTACTTC.

This clonotype was recorded at least ten times. The chain has TRBV5-1 and TRBJ2-7; D is perhaps TRBD1 (5 bases). The CDR3 extends over 14 amino acids. Germline values: CDR1 SGHRS, CDR2 YFSETQ. Trimming pared 1 base from V and 0 bases from J, leaving 8 bases between. CDR3 sequence: CASSLPGNSYEQYF. The CDR3 DNA reads as TGCGCCAGCAGCTTGCCAGGGAACTCCTACGAGCAGTACTTC.

J is TRBJ2-1 and V is TRBV14; 14 bases align to TRBD2. With 4 bases clipped from V and 10 bases from J, the junction kept 18 bases outside the gene matches. Germline CDR1 SGHDN, CDR2 FVKESK. This CDR3 has 19 residues. The CDR3 protein is CASSPRLAGGPKATLEQFF. The DNA of the CDR3 is TGTGCCAGCAGCCCGCGACTAGCGGGAGGGCCTAAGGCTACGTTAGAGCAGTTCTTC.

The chain combines TRBV5-1 with TRBJ1-1; tentatively, D is TRBD1 (6 bases). The germline gives CDR1 SGHRS, CDR2 YFSETQ. This CDR3 is built from 19 residues. V was clipped by 0 bases and J by 1 base, with 22 bases between them. The CDR3 DNA sequence: TGCGCCAGCAGCTTGGCGGGTTCGGCTTTAGGACAGCCGAACACTGAAGCTTTCTTT. It yields the protein CASSLAGSALGQPNTEAFF.

This chain connects TRBV7-3 to TRBJ2-3; D is unclear. This CDR3 comprises 15 residues. V was clipped by 3 bases and J by 3 bases, with 13 bases between them. Germline V gives CDR1 SGHTA, CDR2 FQGTGA. CDR3 coding DNA: TGTGCCAGCAGCTTCGGCCAGCAAGTGACAGATACGCAGTATTTT. Protein: CASSFGQQVTDTQYF. The whole variable domain, filled in from reference TRBV7-3 and TRBJ2-3, reads GAGVSQTPSNKVTEKGKYVELRCDPISGHTALYWYRQSLGQGPEFLIYFQGTGAADDSGLPNDRFFAVRPEGSVSTLKIQRTERGDSAVYLCASSFGQQVTDTQYFGPGTRLTVL.

The V and J genes are TRBV12-3 or TRBV12-4 and TRBJ1-4; TRBD1 might be the D (5 bases). This CDR3 region has 17 residues. The V gene lost 5 bases and the J gene lost 4 bases, with 20 bases spanning the gap. The CDR3 coding sequence is TGTGCCAGCAGTCACCCTCTCTTGGGGCAGTTTAATGAAAAACTGTTTTTT. Protein product: CASSHPLLGQFNEKLFF.

The V gene is TRBV11-3, the J gene TRBJ2-1, with a possible D match to TRBD1 (5 bases). The germline V gene encodes CDR1 SGHNT and CDR2 YENEEA. V lost 2 bases, J lost 6 bases, and 14 bases lay in between. CDR3 size: 15 residues. CDR3 sequence reads: CASSLQGSGVNEQFF. The CDR3 DNA reads TGTGCCAGCAGCTTACAGGGAAGTGGTGTCAATGAGCAGTTCTTC.

This clonotype was recorded a few times. The chain carries TRBV5-1 and TRBJ2-3, with D tentatively TRBD1 or TRBD2 (5 bases each). CDR3 size: 15 residues. Per germline, CDR1 SGHRS and CDR2 YFSETQ. The ends were cut back, 3 bases at V and 0 bases at J, with 11 bases in the middle. CDR3 sequence reads: CASSWWGISTDTQYF. As DNA, the CDR3 is TGCGCCAGCAGCTGGTGGGGGATAAGCACAGATACGCAGTATTTT.

The table lists this clonotype with a few counts. The gene calls are TRBV7-9 and TRBJ2-7; 7 bases are a match to TRBD2. Per germline, CDR1 SEHNR and CDR2 FQNEAQ (reference sequence). The J segment lost 5 bases and the V segment lost 8 bases, leaving 6 bases of the junction unmatched. The CDR3 spans 12 residues. CDR3 region: CASWGGEDEQYF. The CDR3, as DNA: TGTGCCAGCTGGGGGGGAGAGGACGAGCAGTACTTC.

This clonotype was found a few times. The gene calls are TRBV6-5 and TRBJ2-2; 7 positions agree with TRBD2. CDR1 is MNHEY and CDR2 is SVGAGI in the germline V gene. This CDR3 contains 18 residues. Unmatched junction bases numbered 15, after V lost 2 bases and J lost 6 bases. The CDR3 DNA sequence: TGTGCCAGCAGTTACGACCTGTCGGCGGGAGAAGGCCCCGGGGAGCTGTTTTTT. Translated: CASSYDLSAGEGPGELFF.

This clonotype was seen only a few times. The J gene is TRBJ1-6, the V gene TRBV5-1; D is perhaps TRBD1 (5 bases). Per germline, CDR1 SGHRS and CDR2 YFSETQ. This CDR3 comprises 16 residues. The germline V and J ends were trimmed by 0 bases and 6 bases, with 13 bases remaining between them. CDR3 sequence: CASSLAGGRANSPLHF. The CDR3 DNA follows: TGCGCCAGCAGCTTGGCCGGGGGTCGAGCTAATTCACCCCTCCACTTT.

The chain joins TRBV20-1 to TRBJ1-1; perhaps TRBD1 as D (5 bases). Deletions cut 0 bases from V and 3 bases from J, with 14 bases between. The CDR3 has 15 amino acids. The germline V gene encodes CDR1 DFQATT and CDR2 SNEGSKA (reference sequence). CDR3 bases: TGCAGTGCTAGAGATCTTTCAGGGACCCACACTGAAGCTTTCTTT. This translates into CSARDLSGTHTEAFF.

The chain uses TRBV6-2 or TRBV6-3 and TRBJ2-5; 8 positions agree with TRBD1. CDR1 and CDR2 from the germline V gene are MNHEY and SVGEGT. This CDR3 has 17 amino acids. Trimming removed 3 bases from V and 5 bases from J; junction bases left unmatched: 14. The CDR3 coding sequence is TGTGCCAGCAGTTATCCGCCCGGCAGGGGGCAATTCGAGACCCAGTACTTC. Protein sequence: CASSYPPGRGQFETQYF.

The V call is TRBV20-1, the J call TRBJ2-1, with 7 bases lining up with TRBD2. The CDR3 covers 16 residues. V shed 1 base and J 9 bases; nucleotides not matched to a gene: 15. Germline V lookup: CDR1 DFQATT, CDR2 SNEGSKA (reference sequence). CDR3 residues: CSARVLGGGSDSEQFF. The DNA for the CDR3 is TGCAGTGCTAGAGTTCTGGGGGGAGGGAGTGATAGTGAGCAGTTCTTC.

In its sample, this clonotype was seen a few times. One junction end does not reproduce the germline sequence, and a read error may be involved. This chain uses TRBV20-1 with TRBJ2-7; TRBD2 agrees at 8 bases. This CDR3 spans 16 amino acids. Looked up from germline, CDR1 is DFQATT and CDR2 is SNEGSKA (reference sequence). CDR3 coding DNA: TGCTGTGCTAGAGATCGTGGTAGCGGGAACCTCTACGAGCAGTACTTC. Amino acids: CCARDRGSGNLYEQYF.

The chain joins TRBV18 to TRBJ1-5, with no clear D. From germline, CDR1 is KGHSH and CDR2 LQKENI. The CDR3 contains 15 residues. Between the trimmed V and J ends, which lost 0 bases and 1 base, there was a span of 7 bases. The CDR3 here is CASSPPEGSNQPQHF. CDR3 bases: TGTGCCAGCTCACCACCGGAAGGGAGCAATCAGCCCCAGCATTTT.

This clonotype was counted between two and nine times. The CDR3 loop reads CAVQGQVVNEQYF. The CDR3 coding sequence is TGTGCCGTACAGGGTCAGGTTGTGAACGAGCAGTACTTC. This chain uses TRBV10-3 with TRBJ2-7; the D gene is possibly TRBD1 (6 bases). Germline CDR1 is ENHRY and CDR2 is SYGVKD. This CDR3 has 13 amino acids. With 11 bases removed from V and 5 bases from J, the gap between germline ends came to 19 bases.

The table lists this clonotype with a few counts. The V call is TRBV29-1, the J call TRBJ2-2, with 9 nucleotides matching TRBD1. V lost 3 bases, J lost 2 bases, and 7 bases stayed unmatched. This CDR3 spans 16 amino acids. Per germline, CDR1 SQVTM and CDR2 ANQGSEA. CDR3 DNA sequence: TGCAGCGTTGAGGTTTGGGGACAGGGTAACACCGGGGAGCTGTTTTTT. This encodes CSVEVWGQGNTGELFF.

The chain couples TRBV11-3 to TRBJ2-3, with no clear D. V lost 4 bases, J lost 5 bases, and 10 bases lay in between. The CDR3 is made up of 13 amino acids. Germline CDR1 is SGHNT and CDR2 is YENEEA. This CDR3 reads CASSSGEKDTQYF. In nucleotides, the CDR3 is TGTGCCAGCAGCTCAGGAGAGAAAGATACGCAGTATTTT.

The genes are TRBV19 and TRBJ2-6, with D perhaps TRBD2 (5 bases). V lost 7 bases to trimming and J lost 2 bases, with 12 bases between them. The CDR3 consists of 15 residues. Germline-derived CDR1 and CDR2 are LNHDA and SQIVND (reference sequence). CDR3 coding DNA: TGTGCCAGTACCGATCGGGGAGCTGGGGCCAACGTCCTGACTTTC. This sequence encodes CASTDRGAGANVLTF. The complete variable domain, with remaining parts taken from reference TRBV19 and TRBJ2-6, reads DGGITQSPKYLFRKEGQNVTLSCEQNLNHDAMYWYRQDPGQGLRLIYYSQIVNDFQKGDIAEGYSVSREKKESFPLTVTSAQKNPTAFYLCASTDRGAGANVLTFGAGSRLTVL.

This clonotype has a handful of counts. CDR3 coding DNA: TGTGCCAGCAGCGTAGCTGAGGGGACAGGGAGCACTGAAGCTTTCTTT. Protein sequence: CASSVAEGTGSTEAFF. The chain is built from TRBV9 and TRBJ1-1; TRBD1 matches at 9 bases. The junction had 7 bases not matched to a gene; V was cut back by 0 bases and J by 4 bases. The CDR3 consists of 16 residues. Germline CDR1 SGDLS, CDR2 YYNGEE. The whole variable domain, filled in from reference TRBV9 and TRBJ1-1, reads DSGVTQTPKHLITATGQRVTLRCSPRSGDLSVYWYQQSLDQGLQFLIQYYNGEERAKGNILERFSAQQFPDLHSELNLSSLELGDSALYFCASSVAEGTGSTEAFFGQGTRLTVV.

V gene TRBV20-1 combines with J gene TRBJ2-1; 14 nucleotides match TRBD2. This CDR3 is built from 17 residues. J lost 4 bases, V lost 6 bases, and 11 bases had no gene match. CDR1 and CDR2 (germline): DFQATT, SNEGSKA (reference sequence). CDR3 in amino acids: CSAPGGLAGEGYNEQFF. In nucleotides, the CDR3 is TGCAGTGCCCCTGGGGGACTAGCGGGAGAGGGGTACAATGAGCAGTTCTTC.

This chain joins TRBV9 and TRBJ1-1; TRBD1 is a possible D gene (5 bases). V lost 0 bases and J 6 bases, leaving 15 bases between the germline ends. CDR1 and CDR2 from the germline V gene are SGDLS and YYNGEE. The CDR3 consists of 15 residues. The CDR3 DNA reads as TGTGCCAGCAGCGTAGGGTCGTCTCGGGGCTCTGAAGCTTTCTTT. Translated: CASSVGSSRGSEAFF. The full variable domain, in which reference TRBV9 and TRBJ1-1 provide the parts outside the CDR3, is DSGVTQTPKHLITATGQRVTLRCSPRSGDLSVYWYQQSLDQGLQFLIQYYNGEERAKGNILERFSAQQFPDLHSELNLSSLELGDSALYFCASSVGSSRGSEAFFGQGTRLTVV.

This clonotype was detected a few times. The V gene is TRBV12-3 or TRBV12-4, the J gene TRBJ1-1; 8 bases line up with TRBD1. There are 18 residues in the CDR3. V gave up 4 bases and J gave up 2 bases; unmatched junction bases: 15. DNA of the CDR3: TGTGCCAGCAGTTCCCCACAGGGGGGGATCTACGTTAACACTGAAGCTTTCTTT. Its translation: CASSSPQGGIYVNTEAFF.

V is TRBV3-1 and J is TRBJ2-7; 10 bases match TRBD2. J lost 4 bases, V lost 4 bases, and 10 bases had no gene match. The germline CDR1 and CDR2 sequences are LGHDT and YNNKEL (reference sequence). The CDR3 contains 16 residues. The CDR3 protein is CASSLLAGAGPYEQYF. The CDR3 nucleotides read TGTGCCAGCAGCCTTCTAGCGGGAGCTGGACCTTACGAGCAGTACTTC.